The 25 T cell receptor beta chains given below trace back to one sample, sequenced in a study of cytomegalovirus exposure and HLA in healthy donors listed by TCRdb under 2017. The method behind the library was the immunoSEQ multiplex PCR assay. A mixture of 60 forward primers for TCR Vbeta segments and 13 reverse primers for TCR Jbeta segments was used in the multiplex PCR. TCRdb re-hosts the immuneACCESS table, in-frame sequences only. Its copies lack some clones; in the studies checked, an unresolved V gene accounts for under half of them, and the cause for the rest is not known. The sample's records list roughly 220,000 clones. The ten top clones hold about 1% of the sample. The sequenced material came from PBMCs. Receptor source: a girl aged 2 to 9 in good health and CMV-seropositive.

The chain joins TRBV6-1 to TRBJ1-5, with a tentative D call TRBD1 (6 bases). V lost 8 bases to trimming and J lost 6 bases, with 20 bases between them. CDR3 length equals 15 residues. Looked up from germline, CDR1 is MNHNS and CDR2 is SASEGT. This CDR3 reads CASGRGEGGGQPQHF. The CDR3 region has the DNA TGTGCCAGCGGCCGGGGGGAGGGGGGCGGTCAGCCCCAGCATTTT.

The rearrangement joins TRBV27 to TRBJ1-2; D is possibly TRBD1 (5 bases). CDR1 and CDR2 from the germline V gene are MNHEY and SMNVEV (reference sequence). Trimming took 2 bases from V and 3 from J, leaving 7 bases between them. The CDR3 spans 13 residues. Here the CDR3 DNA reads TGTGCCAGCAGTTTAGGGGGGGACTATGGCTACACCTTC. It specifies CASSLGGDYGYTF.

The V call is TRBV7-9, the J call TRBJ2-2, with 10 bases identical to TRBD2. CDR1 is SEHNR and CDR2 is FQNEAQ in the germline V gene (reference sequence). The CDR3 runs 18 residues. J lost 3 bases, V lost 5 bases, and 12 bases had no gene match. The CDR3 loop is CASSRPVVAGGYTGELFF. The CDR3 nucleotides read TGTGCCAGCAGCCGCCCCGTGGTAGCGGGAGGTTACACCGGGGAGCTGTTTTTT.

The chain combines TRBV6-1 with TRBJ1-1; D unclear. V shed 4 bases and J shed 3 bases, with 6 bases lying between them. Germline CDR1 is MNHNS and CDR2 is SASEGT. CDR3 length: 12 amino acids. The CDR3, as DNA: TGTGCCAGCAGTGTTCGGGACACTGAAGCTTTCTTT. It yields the protein CASSVRDTEAFF.

The CDR3 sequence: CASSYGGAYNEQFF. Here the CDR3 DNA reads TGTGCCAGCAGTTATGGCGGGGCTTACAATGAGCAGTTCTTC. The genes are TRBV6-5 and TRBJ2-1, with a possible D match to TRBD2 (6 bases). The CDR3 has 14 amino acids. Germline-derived CDR1 and CDR2 are MNHEY and SVGAGI. V was clipped by 3 bases and J by 4 bases, with 10 bases between them.

The chain employs TRBV28 and TRBJ2-5, with 10 bases identical to TRBD1. The V gene end was trimmed by 3 bases and the J gene end by 2 bases; junction bases not matched to a gene: 6. The CDR3 loop spans 16 amino acids. The germline gives CDR1 MDHEN, CDR2 SYDVKM. The CDR3 region is CASSLGGTGEQETQYF. The CDR3 DNA reads TGTGCCAGCAGTTTGGGTGGGACAGGGGAACAAGAGACCCAGTACTTC.

The V gene is TRBV29-1, the J gene TRBJ1-2; D possibly corresponds to TRBD1 (6 bases). From germline, CDR1 is SQVTM and CDR2 ANQGSEA. CDR3 length: 11 amino acids. Deletions cut 6 bases from V and 7 bases from J, with 12 bases between. CDR3 nucleotide sequence: TGCAGCGTGGAACAGGGAACTGGCTACACCTTC. It is translated as CSVEQGTGYTF.

This chain links TRBV7-9 with TRBJ2-1; a possible D gene is TRBD1 (5 bases). CDR3 size: 16 residues. The V end was cut by 5 bases, the J end by 8 bases, with 22 bases between. The germline V gene has CDR1 SEHNR and CDR2 FQNEAQ (reference sequence). The chain's CDR3 is CASSLQVVLGVHEQFF. The CDR3 region has the DNA TGTGCCAGCAGCCTTCAGGTCGTCCTAGGGGTCCATGAGCAGTTCTTC.

The chain carries TRBV10-3 and TRBJ2-2, with D perhaps matching TRBD1 (6 bases). Per the germline V gene, CDR1 is ENHRY and CDR2 is SYGVKD. With 4 bases removed from V and 1 base from J, the gap between germline ends came to 13 bases. The CDR3 consists of 16 residues. The CDR3 sequence is CAISARGTENTGELFF. The CDR3 DNA sequence: TGTGCCATCAGTGCCAGGGGCACCGAGAACACCGGGGAGCTGTTTTTT.

The rearrangement joins TRBV27 to TRBJ2-5; 8 bases are a match to TRBD2. The CDR3 runs 12 residues. Trimming took 10 bases from V and 1 from J; bases not matched to a gene: 2. Germline loops: CDR1 MNHEY, CDR2 SMNVEV (reference sequence). DNA of the CDR3: TGTGCCACGGGAGGGGGCCAAGAGACCCAGTACTTC. This sequence encodes CATGGGQETQYF.

This chain links TRBV2 with TRBJ2-1, with 8 positions matching TRBD2. The germline V gene encodes CDR1 SNHLY and CDR2 FYNNEI. Losses at the gene ends were 8 bases for V and 15 bases for J; bases not matched to a gene: 18. CDR3 length equals 14 residues. CDR3 nucleotides: TGTGCCAGCCACCTAGGGACTAGTCCGCACCCCCCGTTCTTC. Translating gives CASHLGTSPHPPFF.

V and J are TRBV6-5 and TRBJ1-6, with D hard to call. CDR3 size: 14 residues. V was pared by 2 bases and J by 3 bases, with 5 bases between. Germline CDR1 MNHEY, CDR2 SVGAGI. The CDR3 protein is CASSYTRYNSPLHF. CDR3 sequence (DNA): TGTGCCAGCAGTTACACGCGCTATAATTCACCCCTCCACTTT.

The chain uses TRBV29-1 and TRBJ2-7, with D maybe TRBD2 (5 bases). Deletions cut 2 bases from V and 3 bases from J, with 17 bases between. This CDR3 has 15 residues. CDR1 and CDR2 from the germline V gene are SQVTM and ANQGSEA. The CDR3 region is CSVESGAATSYEQYF. CDR3 coding DNA: TGCAGCGTTGAATCCGGAGCGGCGACCAGCTACGAGCAGTACTTC.

On this clone itself: The identical CDR3 is also encoded by other nucleotide sequences in the sample. The chain has TRBV2 and TRBJ2-3, with 11 bases lining up with TRBD2. CDR1 is SNHLY, CDR2 FYNNEI, per germline. The CDR3 spans 17 residues. With V trimmed by 6 bases and J by 5 bases, 13 bases remained unmatched. The CDR3 loop reads CASSGPNTSGRIDTQYF. CDR3 nucleotide sequence: TGTGCCAGCAGCGGACCTAACACTAGCGGGAGAATAGATACGCAGTATTTT.

J is TRBJ2-1 and V is TRBV2; TRBD1 might be the D (5 bases). V gave up 7 bases and J gave up 13 bases, with 8 bases separating them. The CDR3 contains 9 residues. Germline CDR1 is SNHLY and CDR2 is FYNNEI. The CDR3 region is CASNQGQFF. CDR3 sequence (DNA): TGTGCCAGCAATCAGGGACAGTTCTTC.

The V call is TRBV10-2, the J call TRBJ2-3; weak D call: TRBD2 (5 bases). The CDR3 is 14 residues long. The ends were cut back, 6 bases at V and 1 base at J, with 11 bases in the middle. Germline V gene lookup returns CDR1 WSHSY and CDR2 SAAADI. The CDR3 sequence is CASRFGGGTDTQYF. CDR3 coding DNA: TGCGCCAGCAGATTTGGAGGAGGCACAGATACGCAGTATTTT.

V usage is TRBV5-1 and J usage is TRBJ2-7; TRBD2 matches 7 bases. The junction had 9 bases not matched to a gene; V was cut back by 3 bases and J by 3 bases. The CDR3 totals 15 residues. CDR1 is SGHRS, CDR2 YFSETQ, per germline. This chain's CDR3 is CASSYYTGGVYEQYF. For the CDR3, the DNA is TGCGCCAGCAGCTACTATACGGGAGGCGTCTACGAGCAGTACTTC.

The chain combines TRBV28 with TRBJ1-5, with a possible D match to TRBD1 (5 bases). The length of the CDR3 is 12 residues. The germline gives CDR1 MDHEN, CDR2 SYDVKM. V lost 7 bases and J lost 6, with 10 bases in between. CDR3 residues: CASIQGGQPQHF. In DNA form, the CDR3 reads TGTGCCAGCATCCAGGGAGGTCAGCCCCAGCATTTT.

The rearrangement uses TRBV5-8 and TRBJ2-3, with 15 bases fitting TRBD2. Germline V gives CDR1 SGHTS, CDR2 YDEGEE. The CDR3 is 16 residues long. With 4 bases clipped from V and 5 bases from J, the junction kept 5 bases outside the gene matches. CDR3 sequence reads: CASSPGLAGGVDTQYF. CDR3 nucleotide sequence: TGTGCCAGCAGCCCGGGACTAGCGGGAGGTGTAGATACGCAGTATTTT.

The V call is TRBV5-1, the J call TRBJ1-4; no reliable D call. This CDR3 spans 15 amino acids. Germline V gives CDR1 SGHRS, CDR2 YFSETQ. V shed 4 bases and J shed 1 base, with 11 bases lying between them. The CDR3 coding sequence is TGCGCCAGCAGCCAACTCGGAGTAACTAATGAAAAACTGTTTTTT. Amino acid sequence: CASSQLGVTNEKLFF.

This sequence joins TRBV29-1 and TRBJ2-1; TRBD2 matches at 7 bases. The ends lost 8 bases at V and 4 bases at J; junction bases unmatched: 20. This CDR3 has 17 amino acids. Germline V CDR1 and CDR2: SQVTM, ANQGSEA. Here the CDR3 DNA reads TGCAGCCTGGGGGGGAGGGCCCCCCCAGACCCTTACAATGAGCAGTTCTTC. It yields the protein CSLGGRAPPDPYNEQFF.

The gene calls are TRBV28 and TRBJ1-4; possibly TRBD1 for D (5 bases). This CDR3 region has 12 residues. The germline V gene encodes CDR1 MDHEN and CDR2 SYDVKM. V gave up 10 bases and J gave up 6 bases, with 12 bases separating them. The CDR3 protein is CAIKEGDEKLFF. The DNA for the CDR3 is TGTGCCATCAAAGAAGGGGATGAAAAACTGTTTTTT.

The gene calls are TRBV5-1 and TRBJ1-1; 9 bases fit TRBD1. The J segment lost 3 bases and the V segment lost 4 bases, leaving 7 bases of the junction unmatched. This CDR3 has 15 residues. The germline CDR1 and CDR2 sequences are SGHRS and YFSETQ. In DNA, the CDR3 is TGCGCCAGCAGCGGCGGGACAGGGTACGACACTGAAGCTTTCTTT. Protein: CASSGGTGYDTEAFF. Variable domain in full (rest from reference TRBV5-1 and TRBJ1-1): KAGVTQTPRYLIKTRGQQVTLSCSPISGHRSVSWYQQTPGQGLQFLFEYFSETQRNKGNFPGRFSGRQFSNSRSEMNVSTLELGDSALYLCASSGGTGYDTEAFFGQGTRLTVV.

In regard to this clone: One end of the junction does not line up with germline, which may come from a read error. The chain has TRBV2 and TRBJ2-7, with D possibly matching TRBD2 (5 bases). The germline V gene encodes CDR1 SNHLY and CDR2 FYNNEI. CDR3 size: 13 residues. The CDR3 DNA reads as TGTGCCAGCAGTGGACGGCCCACGGGCGAGCGGCACTTC. As protein: CASSGRPTGERHF. The whole variable domain, filled in from reference TRBV2 and TRBJ2-7, reads EPEVTQTPSHQVTQMGQEVILRCVPISNHLYFYWYRQILGQKVEFLVSFYNNEISEKSEIFDDQFSVERPDGSNFTLKIRSTKLEDSAMYFCASSGRPTGERHFGPGTRLTVT.

The chain joins TRBV20-1 to TRBJ1-1, with D perhaps matching TRBD1 (5 bases). Germline-derived CDR1 and CDR2 are DFQATT and SNEGSKA (reference sequence). The CDR3 loop spans 11 amino acids. V gave up 4 bases and J gave up 5 bases, with 8 bases separating them. The CDR3 reads CSATQGTEAFF. In nucleotides, the CDR3 is TGCAGTGCTACCCAGGGTACTGAAGCTTTCTTT.